This TCR beta chain was sequenced for a study of CD8 T cells in ankylosing spondylitis. Germline V gene data show CDR1 as MGHDK and CDR2 as SYGVNS. This CDR3 is built from 13 residues. Trimming took 8 bases from V and 3 from J, leaving 12 bases between them. Study-wide points: Enrichment of disease-linked clones was reportedly significant in matched ankylosing spondylitis synovial fluid. Seemingly distinctive of ankylosing spondylitis blood was a TCR beta motif formed by eight highly homologous variants.

TCRdb analysed the 5' RACE reads with MiXCR anew, one entry per CDR3 protein. Among under 450,000 distinct CDR3 sequences listed, about a sixth were seen once. This clonotype came up a few times. Antigen unknown. This sequence was found in a male donor with ankylosing spondylitis. Sequenced sample: blood, either unsorted or a sorted T cell fraction (not recorded which). The chain recombines TRBV25-1 with TRBJ2-3; a weak D match, TRBD2 (6 bases). The CDR3 region has the DNA TGTGCCAGCGCGGGGACTGGTACAGATACGCAGTATTTT. This encodes CASAGTGTDTQYF.